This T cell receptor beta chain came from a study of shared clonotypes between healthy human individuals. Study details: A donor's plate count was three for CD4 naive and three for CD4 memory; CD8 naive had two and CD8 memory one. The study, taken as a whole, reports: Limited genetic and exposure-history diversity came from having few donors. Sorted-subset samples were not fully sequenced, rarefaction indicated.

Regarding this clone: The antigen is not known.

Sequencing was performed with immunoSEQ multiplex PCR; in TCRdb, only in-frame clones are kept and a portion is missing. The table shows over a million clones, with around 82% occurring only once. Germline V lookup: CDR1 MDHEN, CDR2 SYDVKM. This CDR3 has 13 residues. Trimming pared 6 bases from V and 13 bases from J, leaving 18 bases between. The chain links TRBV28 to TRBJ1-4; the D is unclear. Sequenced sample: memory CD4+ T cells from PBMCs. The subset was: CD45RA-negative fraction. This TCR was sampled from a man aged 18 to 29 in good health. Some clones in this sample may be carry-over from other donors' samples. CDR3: CASRVTSGRGLFF. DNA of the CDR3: TGTGCCAGCAGGGTGACATCCGGGCGGGGACTGTTTTTT. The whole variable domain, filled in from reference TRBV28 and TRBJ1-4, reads DVKVTQSSRYLVKRTGEKVFLECVQDMDHENMFWYRQDPGLGLRLIYFSYDVKMKEKGDIPEGYSVSREKKERFSLILESASTNQTSMYLCASRVTSGRGLFFGSGTQLSVL.